Following are 23 T cell receptor beta chains from one sample sequenced in a study of identical twins. TCRdb used MiXCR to reprocess the 5' RACE reads, holding one entry per CDR3 protein. This table holds about 250,000 distinct CDR3 sequences, around 7.6% found once. In addition, the sample was reused for a study of yellow fever vaccine responses in identical twins.

Input material: CD8+ T cells sorted from blood. The receptor set was obtained from a woman aged 18-30 years in good health.

CDR3 amino acids: CASSQATRGGLFF. CDR3 nucleotide sequence: TGCGCCAGCAGCCAAGCGACTCGGGGTGGGCTGTTTTTT. The V and J genes are TRBV4-1 and TRBJ2-2, with D perhaps TRBD2 (5 bases). The CDR3 is 13 residues long. Germline V gene lookup returns CDR1 MGHRA and CDR2 YSYEKL. Trimming pared 1 base from V and 13 bases from J, leaving 13 bases between.

This clonotype was picked up a small number of times. CDR3 nucleotides: TGCGCCAGCAGCCCCGGGACGGACGCCTACGAGCAGTACTTC. Translated, it gives CASSPGTDAYEQYF. V gene TRBV5-1 combines with J gene TRBJ2-7; either TRBD1 or TRBD2 may fit D (5 bases each). The CDR3 covers 14 residues. CDR1 and CDR2 (germline): SGHRS, YFSETQ. The germline V and J ends were trimmed by 4 bases and 2 bases, with 13 bases remaining between them. The variable domain in full, completed from reference TRBV5-1 and TRBJ2-7, reads KAGVTQTPRYLIKTRGQQVTLSCSPISGHRSVSWYQQTPGQGLQFLFEYFSETQRNKGNFPGRFSGRQFSNSRSEMNVSTLELGDSALYLCASSPGTDAYEQYFGPGTRLTVT.

This chain connects TRBV6-1 to TRBJ2-7; tentatively, D is TRBD2 (6 bases). The CDR3 runs 15 residues. Germline-derived CDR1 and CDR2 are MNHNS and SASEGT. V was pared by 5 bases and J by 3 bases, with 17 bases between. CDR3 region: CASSPRRDELYEQYF. CDR3 DNA sequence: TGTGCCAGCAGTCCCAGGCGGGACGAGCTCTACGAGCAGTACTTC.

This clonotype has a handful of counts. The V call is TRBV29-1, the J call TRBJ2-2, with D perhaps matching TRBD1 (5 bases). This CDR3 comprises 13 residues. The germline V and J ends were trimmed by 1 base and 7 bases, with 10 bases remaining between them. Germline V gives CDR1 SQVTM, CDR2 ANQGSEA. The CDR3 coding sequence is TGCAGCGTTGAAGGCAGGGCTGTCGGGGAGCTGTTTTTT. It codes for CSVEGRAVGELFF.

This clonotype came up many times. V usage is TRBV11-2 and J usage is TRBJ2-1, with 12 bases that match TRBD2. V lost 5 bases, J lost 0 bases, and 8 bases stayed unmatched. This CDR3 is 18 amino acids long. CDR1 and CDR2 from the germline V gene are SGHAT and FQNNGV. DNA for the CDR3: TGTGCCAGCAGCCCGGGACTAGCGGGCGTCAGCTCCTACAATGAGCAGTTCTTC. Encoded protein: CASSPGLAGVSSYNEQFF. The full variable domain, its missing parts supplied by reference TRBV11-2 and TRBJ2-1, is EAGVAQSPRYKIIEKRQSVAFWCNPISGHATLYWYQQILGQGPKLLIQFQNNGVVDDSQLPKDRFSAERLKGVDSTLKIQPAKLEDSAVYLCASSPGLAGVSSYNEQFFGPGTRLTVL.

This clonotype came up a few times. This chain connects TRBV27 to TRBJ2-1; 9 positions match TRBD2. The CDR3 spans 15 residues. V was pared by 5 bases and J by 7 bases, with 9 bases of the junction left unmatched. Germline loops: CDR1 MNHEY, CDR2 SMNVEV (reference sequence). This CDR3 is CASSHLAGAGNEQFF. Here the CDR3 DNA reads TGTGCCAGCAGTCACTTAGCGGGGGCGGGGAATGAGCAGTTCTTC.

This clonotype has a handful of counts. CDR3 DNA sequence: TGTGCCAGCAGGCCCGACAGGGAGACCCAGTACTTC. This sequence encodes CASRPDRETQYF. The J gene is TRBJ2-5, the V gene TRBV12-3 or TRBV12-4; possibly TRBD1 for D (6 bases). Deletions cut 6 bases from V and 5 bases from J, with 10 bases between. The CDR3 is 12 residues long.

Only a few counts were recorded for this clonotype. This rearrangement joins TRBV2 to TRBJ2-1, with 9 bases aligning to TRBD1. V shed 5 bases, J shed 3 bases, and the junction held 2 bases outside the gene matches. Germline CDR1 SNHLY, CDR2 FYNNEI. This CDR3 has 14 residues. In DNA, the CDR3 is TGTGCCAGCAGTACGGGACAGGGCTACAATGAGCAGTTCTTC. Translated: CASSTGQGYNEQFF.

V gene TRBV9 combines with J gene TRBJ2-7; D is perhaps TRBD1 (6 bases). Trimming took off 4 bases at V and 2 bases at J, with 13 bases between the two ends. The CDR3 is made up of 14 amino acids. Germline values: CDR1 SGDLS, CDR2 YYNGEE. The CDR3 DNA sequence: TGTGCCAGCAGCCCACGGACAGCACCCTACGAGCAGTACTTC. This codes for CASSPRTAPYEQYF.

This clonotype was detected a few times. The J gene is TRBJ2-1, the V gene TRBV12-3 or TRBV12-4; D perhaps matches TRBD1 (6 bases). The V and J ends lost 1 base and 9 bases respectively, with 16 bases between them. The CDR3 covers 15 residues. CDR3 nucleotide sequence: TGTGCCAGCAGTTTAGTGGCAGGGGCCCGCTCTGAGCAGTTCTTC. As protein: CASSLVAGARSEQFF.

The chain uses TRBV7-9 and TRBJ1-4; 7 bases are shared with TRBD1. Per germline, CDR1 SEHNR and CDR2 FQNEAQ (reference sequence). There are 13 residues in the CDR3. The V segment lost 4 bases and the J segment 8 bases; nucleotides outside the gene matches: 4. The CDR3 DNA reads as TGTGCCAGCAGCTATCCAGGGGGAGAAAAACTGTTTTTT. Its translation: CASSYPGGEKLFF.

This clonotype was picked up a small number of times. The chain couples TRBV4-2 to TRBJ2-1, with 15 nucleotides matching TRBD2. The CDR3 runs 23 residues. V lost 5 bases, J lost 8 bases, and 28 bases stayed unmatched. The germline CDR1 and CDR2 sequences are LGHNA and YNFKEQ. The CDR3 sequence: CASSAIPGLAGGGSYVGFDEQFF. In DNA, the CDR3 is TGTGCCAGCAGCGCAATACCGGGACTAGCGGGAGGTGGTAGTTACGTCGGTTTCGATGAGCAGTTCTTC.

A few counts support this clonotype. The chain carries TRBV3-1 and TRBJ2-7, with D perhaps matching TRBD2 (5 bases). The CDR3 has 16 amino acids. Germline values: CDR1 LGHDT, CDR2 YNNKEL (reference sequence). Trimming took 0 bases from V and 3 from J, leaving 15 bases between them. The CDR3 nucleotides are TGTGCCAGCAGCCAAGACTCGGCTAGCCGAGGCTACGAGCAGTACTTC. Translated: CASSQDSASRGYEQYF.

This clonotype was seen many times. The rearrangement links TRBV27 to TRBJ2-7; 8 positions agree with TRBD1. CDR3 length: 16 residues. Per the germline V gene, CDR1 is MNHEY and CDR2 is SMNVEV (reference sequence). V lost 6 bases to trimming and J lost 0 bases; unmatched junction nucleotides: 10. Here the CDR3 reads CASSATGVIPSYEQYF. As DNA, the CDR3 is TGTGCCAGCAGCGCGACAGGGGTCATACCCTCCTACGAGCAGTACTTC.

On this clonotype itself: In this CDR3 the conserved last residue, phenylalanine or tryptophan, is missing, so a read error is likely. The chain employs TRBV11-3 and TRBJ1-2; possibly TRBD1 for D (5 bases). This CDR3 is 14 amino acids long. The V and J ends lost 7 bases and 7 bases respectively, with 19 bases between them. The germline V gene encodes CDR1 SGHNT and CDR2 YENEEA. CDR3 sequence (DNA): TGTGCCAGCACTATAGCTTGGGCAGGGCCTGGCTACACCCTC. This encodes CASTIAWAGPGYTL.

This clonotype has a handful of counts. This chain joins TRBV24-1 and TRBJ2-1; D possibly corresponds to TRBD1 (7 bases). V was pared by 3 bases and J by 7 bases, with 21 bases between. Per the germline V gene, CDR1 is KGHDR and CDR2 is SFDVKD. The CDR3 sequence is 17 residues long. CDR3 DNA sequence: TGTGCCACCAGTGATCCTCAGGGGGAGGCCTTTGGGAATGAGCAGTTCTTC. Its translation: CATSDPQGEAFGNEQFF.

The V gene is TRBV7-9, the J gene TRBJ1-1; D is perhaps TRBD1 (6 bases). CDR1 is SEHNR and CDR2 is FQNEAQ in the germline V gene (reference sequence). The CDR3 sequence is 16 residues long. Trimming stripped 3 bases from V and 0 bases from J, with 14 bases between. The CDR3 loop reads CASSLGQGPMNTEAFF. Written as DNA, the CDR3 is TGTGCCAGCAGCTTGGGGCAGGGGCCCATGAACACTGAAGCTTTCTTT.

The chain recombines TRBV28 with TRBJ2-5; 8 nucleotides line up with TRBD1. V lost 6 bases, J lost 2 bases, and 11 bases stayed unmatched. The germline V gene encodes CDR1 MDHEN and CDR2 SYDVKM. CDR3 length equals 16 residues. The CDR3 sequence: CASSPGTGRGQETQYF. CDR3 sequence (DNA): TGTGCCAGCAGCCCAGGGACAGGAAGGGGACAAGAGACCCAGTACTTC.

The V call is TRBV11-2, the J call TRBJ2-7, with D possibly being TRBD2 (5 bases). CDR1 is SGHAT, CDR2 FQNNGV, per germline. V lost 5 bases and J lost 2, with 13 bases in between. The CDR3 contains 14 residues. The CDR3 loop reads CASSPRGRPYEQYV. The CDR3 DNA reads as TGTGCCAGCAGCCCACGTGGGAGACCCTACGAGCAGTACGTC.

The rearrangement joins TRBV5-6 to TRBJ1-1, with D unclear. Trimming shortened V by 5 bases and J by 0 bases, and 5 bases separated the two germline ends. The CDR3 runs to 12 residues. The germline V gene encodes CDR1 SGHDT and CDR2 YYEEEE. CDR3 in amino acids: CASRGMNTEAFF. The CDR3 region has the DNA TGTGCCAGCAGGGGGATGAACACTGAAGCTTTCTTT.

This clonotype has only a few counts. Here the CDR3 reads CSARAPTAGAQYV. The CDR3 DNA reads TGCAGTGCTAGAGCCCCAACGGCCGGAGCGCAGTACGTC. This rearrangement joins TRBV20-1 to TRBJ2-7; no clear D. CDR1 and CDR2 (germline): DFQATT, SNEGSKA (reference sequence). CDR3 length equals 13 residues. V dropped 1 base and J dropped 9 bases, with 16 bases sitting between them.

This clonotype was detected once. V is TRBV7-9 and J is TRBJ2-1, with D possibly being TRBD2 (6 bases). V lost 1 base and J 9 bases, leaving 7 bases between the germline ends. CDR3 size: 12 residues. Germline assignment: CDR1 SEHNR and CDR2 FQNEAQ (reference sequence). In DNA form, the CDR3 reads TGTGCCAGCAGCTTAGTGGAGGGTGAGCAGTTCTTC. It is translated as CASSLVEGEQFF.

This clonotype was seen at least ten times. The chain's CDR3 is CASSHRTGSLALRAEAFF. The CDR3 DNA reads as TGTGCCAGCAGTCATCGGACAGGTTCCCTCGCCCTGAGGGCTGAAGCTTTCTTT. V and J are TRBV13 and TRBJ1-1; 7 positions match TRBD1. Germline values: CDR1 PRHDT, CDR2 FYEKMQ (reference sequence). CDR3 size: 18 residues. J gave up 6 bases and V 6 bases, and 22 bases lay outside the gene matches. Filled out from reference TRBV13 and TRBJ1-1, the complete variable domain reads AAGVIQSPRHLIKEKRETATLKCYPIPRHDTVYWYQQGPGQDPQFLISFYEKMQSDKGSIPDRFSAQQFSDYHSELNMSSLELGDSALYFCASSHRTGSLALRAEAFFGQGTRLTVV.